This TCR beta chain appears in the sequencing data of a study of regulatory T cells in long-lasting Graves disease (dated by TCRdb to about 2021). For the wider study: Antithyroid drugs had been taken for less than 3 months by newly diagnosed Graves' disease patients. Peripheral blood TCR sequencing and RNA sequencing compared persistent Graves' disease patients with newly diagnosed Graves' disease patients. The study took place in China and was registered as a clinical trial. A total of roughly 33 samples underwent TCR sequencing: around 13 from persistent and around 20 from newly diagnosed Graves' disease patients. Overall study results and their limits: Peripheral blood alone was examined, since thyroid tissue, which constituted the primary lesion, could not be accessed. As a limitation, the authors acknowledged that the small sample size may reduce accuracy. Sequencing and analysis were restricted to the TCR beta chain. Persistent Graves' disease patients showed lower TCR Shannon entropy and fewer highly expanded clones than newly diagnosed patients, suggesting clonal expansion. Patients with persistent disease shared more public clonotypes (around 2,500) than newly diagnosed patients did (approximately 990). Preferential use of TRBV28, TRBJ1-2 and TRBJ2-5 was observed in persistent disease, whereas TRBV20-1 and TRBJ2-1 were favored in newly diagnosed disease.

Note on this clonotype: This receptor's antigen is unknown. Qualities for individual bases were not recorded, and no much larger clone is one base off.

What the time point label conveys for this sample: newly diagnosed GD, antithyroid drugs for less than 3 months. For both TCR sequencing and RNA sequencing, RNA was extracted from PBMCs in TRIzol. The diagnosis of Graves' disease was made according to American Thyroid Association guidelines. Patients were recruited from an endocrinology department in Xi'an, China. Each patient gave approximately 9.7 milliliters of peripheral blood, collected in an EDTA anticoagulant tube. PBMCs were isolated by Ficoll Paque Plus density gradient separation without further T cell sorting. An Agilent 2100 Bioanalyzer and agarose gel were used to check RNA quality, and a NanoDrop 2000 was used to measure RNA concentration. The receptor library was made with multiplex PCR. The sample was run on an Illumina HiSeq 4000. To build TCR beta libraries, CDR3 regions were amplified by Arm-PCR using iRepertoire HTBI primers. Gel purification was performed on PCR products prior to sequencing. The paper's processing steps were these. Gene usage analysis of CDR3 amino acid clonotypes relied on the 60 to 65 TRBV and about 13 TRBJ segments identified across samples. COPE and FqMerger were used to merge the filtered high-quality paired reads into contigs. BLAST was used to align contigs to IMGT TRBV, TRBD and TRBJ reference genes, with CDR3 defined following IMGT. Clonotypes above 0.1% frequency were classified as highly expanded clones. Shannon entropy served as the measure of repertoire diversity, while the Gini coefficient captured V-J evenness. A clonotype was considered public if more than one individual shared it. The public reads were run again by TCRdb, first through fastp at Q25 and then through MiXCR, and only productive beta chains were kept. All rows with the same CDR3 protein become a single entry with the most common DNA and genes. For this entry, the V and J calls and clone size follow TCRdb and not the study's own pipeline. The sample records about 380,000 distinct CDR3 sequences, around 15% of which are singletons. The ten largest clones take up 22% of the sample.

Via the germline V gene (reference sequence), CDR1 is MNHEY and CDR2 SMNVEV. The CDR3 runs 12 residues from the cysteine to the phenylalanine. Just CDR3 DNA is preserved here, 36 bases in frame from base 1. V drops 7 bases and J drops 7 bases, leaving 11 bases in between. The V and J genes are TRBV27 and TRBJ2-1; the D gene is perhaps TRBD2, from 5 matching bases. The TCR originated in a female donor with Graves disease. Specimen: peripheral blood mononuclear cells (PBMCs), collected at new diagnosis, from a patient treated with antithyroid drugs. The bases read TGTGCCAGCACCGGGATTGCAAATGAGCAGTTCTTC. Its protein product is CASTGIANEQFF.